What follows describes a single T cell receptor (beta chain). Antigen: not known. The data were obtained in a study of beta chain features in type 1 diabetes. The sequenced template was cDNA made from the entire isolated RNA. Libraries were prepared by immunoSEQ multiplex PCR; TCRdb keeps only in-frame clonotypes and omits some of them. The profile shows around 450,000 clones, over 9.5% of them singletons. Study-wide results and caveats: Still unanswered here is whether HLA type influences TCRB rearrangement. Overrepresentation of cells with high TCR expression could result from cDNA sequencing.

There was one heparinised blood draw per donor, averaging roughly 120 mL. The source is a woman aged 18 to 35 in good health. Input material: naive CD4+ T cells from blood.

DNA for the CDR3: TGTGCCATGCTCTGGACACCCTATGGCTACACCTTC. This encodes CAMLWTPYGYTF. This sequence joins TRBV21-1 and TRBJ1-2; the table gives TRBD1 as D, unverified against the DNA. TRBV21-1 is deemed a pseudogene. The CDR3 contains 12 residues.